Below, 16 T cell receptor beta chains from the same sample are listed, as sequenced in a study of blood T cell repertoires in COVID-19. Some clones are missing from TCRdb's copy, which holds only in-frame ones; the method was immunoSEQ multiplex PCR. Found here are around 200,000 clones, roughly 76% of them singletons; the top ten hold roughly 5%. Sequenced material: peripheral blood. Receptor source: a human donor in a cohort sampled during active COVID-19.

The V gene is TRBV19, the J gene TRBJ1-2; 7 nucleotides match TRBD1. With 4 bases clipped from V and 3 bases from J, the junction kept 8 bases outside the gene matches. The CDR3 has 15 residues. CDR1 LNHDA and CDR2 SQIVND come from the germline V gene (reference sequence). DNA of the CDR3: TGTGCCAGTAGTACCTCCGGGACAGAGTACTATGGCTACACCTTC. Translating gives CASSTSGTEYYGYTF.

This clone was seen a single time. The rearrangement joins TRBV6-5 to TRBJ2-6, with D uncertain. The germline gives CDR1 MNHEY, CDR2 SVGAGI. This CDR3 contains 15 residues. With 6 bases removed from V and 0 bases from J, the gap between germline ends came to 9 bases. The CDR3 protein is CASSYTASGANVLTF. The DNA of the CDR3 is TGTGCCAGCAGCTACACTGCCTCTGGGGCCAACGTCCTGACTTTC.

V and J are TRBV27 and TRBJ2-1, with TRBD1 identical over 8 bases. This CDR3 contains 14 residues. The trim removed 7 bases at V and 6 bases at J, leaving 8 bases unmatched. Germline CDR1 MNHEY, CDR2 SMNVEV (reference sequence). The CDR3 loop is CASKGQGAGNEQFF. The CDR3 region has the DNA TGTGCCAGCAAGGGCCAGGGGGCGGGCAATGAGCAGTTCTTC.

The rearrangement uses TRBV11-2 and TRBJ2-3; unclear D gene. Per the germline V gene, CDR1 is SGHAT and CDR2 is FQNNGV. This CDR3 comprises 14 residues. V gave up 4 bases and J gave up 8 bases, with 16 bases separating them. The CDR3 is CASSSGLGGGTQYF. For the CDR3, the DNA is TGTGCCAGCAGCTCCGGCCTCGGCGGCGGTACGCAGTATTTT. Full variable domain (rest looked up from reference TRBV11-2 and TRBJ2-3): EAGVAQSPRYKIIEKRQSVAFWCNPISGHATLYWYQQILGQGPKLLIQFQNNGVVDDSQLPKDRFSAERLKGVDSTLKIQPAKLEDSAVYLCASSSGLGGGTQYFGPGTRLTVL.

The genes are TRBV7-8 and TRBJ2-1; 7 bases agree with TRBD2. CDR1 SGHVS and CDR2 FQNEAQ come from the germline V gene. The CDR3 consists of 17 residues. Trimming took 0 bases from V and 3 from J; bases not matched to a gene: 8. CDR3 region: CASSLARARGVYNEQFF. CDR3 DNA: TGTGCCAGCAGCTTAGCTCGCGCCCGGGGGGTCTACAATGAGCAGTTCTTC. Full variable domain (rest looked up from reference TRBV7-8 and TRBJ2-1): GAGVSQSPRYKVAKRGQDVALRCDPISGHVSLFWYQQALGQGPEFLTYFQNEAQLDKSGLPSDRFFAERPEGSVSTLKIQRTQQEDSAVYLCASSLARARGVYNEQFFGPGTRLTVL.

This chain joins TRBV7-2 and TRBJ1-1; 7 bases fit TRBD1. From germline, CDR1 is SGHTA and CDR2 FQGNSA. V gave up 5 bases and J gave up 1 base; unmatched junction bases: 10. The CDR3 extends over 16 amino acids. The CDR3 nucleotides read TGTGCCAGCAGCCCACGCCGACAGGGACCGAACACTGAAGCTTTCTTT. It is translated as CASSPRRQGPNTEAFF. Looking up the rest from reference TRBV7-2 and TRBJ1-1 gives the full variable domain: GAGVSQSPSNKVTEKGKDVELRCDPISGHTALYWYRQSLGQGLEFLIYFQGNSAPDKSGLPSDRFSAERTGGSVSTLTIQRTQQEDSAVYLCASSPRRQGPNTEAFFGQGTRLTVV.

This chain connects TRBV4-3 to TRBJ2-7; D perhaps matches TRBD1 (6 bases). Germline V gives CDR1 LGHNA, CDR2 YSLEER. The CDR3 has 14 residues. The V end was cut by 5 bases, the J end by 2 bases, with 13 bases between. This chain's CDR3 is CASSTGTGTYEQYF. In DNA form, the CDR3 reads TGCGCCAGCAGCACCGGAACAGGGACCTACGAGCAGTACTTC.

This chain links TRBV6-5 with TRBJ2-1; D perhaps matches TRBD1 (5 bases). The CDR3 runs to 11 residues. The V gene's germline CDR1 is MNHEY and CDR2 SVGAGI. V lost 7 bases to trimming and J lost 6 bases, with 7 bases between them. The DNA of the CDR3 is TGTGCCAGCACTCAGGGCAATGAGCAGTTCTTC. Protein: CASTQGNEQFF.

A word on this clone: This specimen includes other DNA sequences encoding the same CDR3. This chain links TRBV6-1 with TRBJ2-6; D is unresolved. This CDR3 is built from 15 residues. Germline CDR1 reads MNHNS; CDR2 reads SASEGT. Trimming took 2 bases from V and 0 from J, leaving 5 bases between them. The CDR3 sequence: CASSERSSGANVLTF. As DNA, the CDR3 is TGTGCCAGCAGTGAAAGGAGCTCTGGGGCCAACGTCCTGACTTTC.

The chain recombines TRBV7-9 with TRBJ2-7, with 10 bases matching TRBD1. Germline V gives CDR1 SEHNR, CDR2 FQNEAQ (reference sequence). The CDR3 is made up of 17 amino acids. The V gene end was trimmed by 5 bases and the J gene end by 0 bases; junction bases not matched to a gene: 10. CDR3 residues: CASSRTGGWVSSYEQYF. The CDR3 DNA reads as TGTGCCAGCAGCCGGACAGGGGGTTGGGTATCCTCCTACGAGCAGTACTTC.

The V call is TRBV3-1 (or the pseudogene TRBV3-2), the J call TRBJ2-7; a possible D gene is TRBD2 (6 bases). Deletions cut 3 bases from V and 6 bases from J, with 18 bases between. This CDR3 is 15 amino acids long. Looked up from germline, CDR1 is LGHDT and CDR2 is YNNKEL (reference sequence). The CDR3 DNA sequence: TGTGCCAGCAGCCACCTAGCTAGCGAGAGGGGCGAGCAGTACTTC. Its translation is CASSHLASERGEQYF.

The chain employs TRBV6-6 and TRBJ1-2, with D possibly matching TRBD1 (5 bases). V was pared by 6 bases and J by 2 bases, with 10 bases between. This CDR3 contains 13 residues. Germline V gene sequence: CDR1 MNHNY, CDR2 SVGAGI (reference sequence). This chain's CDR3 is CASSRDRNYGYTF. CDR3 coding DNA: TGTGCCAGCAGCCGAGACAGAAACTATGGCTACACCTTC.

This clone was counted once. The chain is built from TRBV12-5 and TRBJ1-1; a possible D gene is TRBD1 (5 bases). This CDR3 has 13 residues. Per germline, CDR1 LGHNT and CDR2 FRNRAP. V dropped 2 bases and J dropped 4 bases, with 8 bases sitting between them. The CDR3 protein is CASGLQGGTEAFF. DNA for the CDR3: TGTGCTAGTGGTTTGCAGGGCGGCACTGAAGCTTTCTTT.

This clone was counted between two and nine times. The chain combines TRBV9 with TRBJ2-1; D is possibly TRBD2 (6 bases). Trimming left V 3 bases short and J 2 bases short, with 12 bases between. CDR3 size: 15 residues. Germline V gene lookup returns CDR1 SGDLS and CDR2 YYNGEE. CDR3: CASSAIGGAYNEQFF. DNA of the CDR3: TGTGCCAGCAGCGCCATAGGAGGGGCCTACAATGAGCAGTTCTTC.

This clone occurred many times. V gene TRBV27 combines with J gene TRBJ1-4; D gene uncertain. CDR1 is MNHEY, CDR2 SMNVEV, per germline (reference sequence). This CDR3 has 14 residues. V was pared by 5 bases and J by 3 bases, with 10 bases between. The chain's CDR3 is CASSRTHSNEKLFF. The DNA for the CDR3 is TGTGCCAGCAGTCGTACACATTCTAATGAAAAACTGTTTTTT.

The V and J genes are TRBV7-2 and TRBJ2-3; 11 bases agree with TRBD2. The trim removed 1 base at V and 4 bases at J, leaving 1 base unmatched. This CDR3 contains 15 residues. Germline CDR1 is SGHTA and CDR2 is FQGNSA. The CDR3 protein is CASSLGLAGSDTQYF. The CDR3, as DNA: TGTGCCAGCAGCTTAGGACTAGCGGGATCAGATACGCAGTATTTT.